The present T cell receptor beta chain was sequenced within a study of CD8+ T cells in alopecia areata. Overall study: Twice daily, treated patients received 5 to 10 mg of oral tofacitinib. Affected scalp percentage determined the severity score of treated patients. Study-wide findings and caveats: In scalp and blood during tofacitinib, many expanded lesional clones persisted.

CDR3 length: 16 amino acids. Germline V gives CDR1 MDHEN, CDR2 SYDVKM. J lost 11 bases, V lost 4 bases, and 18 bases had no gene match. Comment on this clone: The antigen remains undetermined.

Treatment here: oral pan-JAK inhibitor, 5-10 mg twice daily. Peripheral blood and lesional scalp punch biopsies were taken from alopecia areata patients. Extracted RNA was reverse transcribed into cDNA, the sequencing template. The method was immunoSEQ multiplex PCR; TCRdb's version includes in-frame clones alone and lacks a portion of them. The sample has around 200,000 clones, approximately 60% seen once. This chain uses TRBV28 with TRBJ2-7; 9 bases fit TRBD2. The sequence was collected from a human donor with alopecia areata. This material consisted of CD4+ T cells sorted from blood, taken at week 4, from a patient treated with tofacitinib. The CDR3: CASSWGSTNSGLAKYF. The CDR3, as DNA: TGTGCCAGCAGTTGGGGCTCGACAAACAGCGGACTAGCGAAGTACTTC. Complete variable domain (other parts from reference TRBV28 and TRBJ2-7): DVKVTQSSRYLVKRTGEKVFLECVQDMDHENMFWYRQDPGLGLRLIYFSYDVKMKEKGDIPEGYSVSREKKERFSLILESASTNQTSMYLCASSWGSTNSGLAKYFGPGTRLTVT.